This T cell receptor (beta chain) was observed in a study of breast tumors, draining lymph nodes, adjacent tissues. This clonotype was counted at least ten times. As yet, its antigen is unknown. Germline lookup yields CDR1 DFQATT and CDR2 SNEGSKA (reference sequence). This CDR3 has 12 residues. After removal of 4 bases from V and 4 bases from J, the junction contained 2 bases not matched to a gene. Study-wide results and caveats: Data only fit, rather than demonstrated, lymph node origin of most tumor T cells. Luminal-like breast cancer showed significantly greater tumor-nontumor repertoire similarity than basal-like breast cancer did. Tumor TCR diversity was below lymph nodes but above nontumor tissue.

The lymph nodes were axillary draining lymph nodes from breast cancer patients. TCRdb reprocessed the multiplex PCR reads with MiXCR, giving one entry per CDR3 protein. The sample records over 150,000 distinct CDR3 sequences, roughly 30% being singletons. Sequencing used axillary lymph node tissue. The clonotype was recovered from a female donor with breast cancer. Some clones in this sample may be carry-over from other donors' samples. The rearrangement links TRBV20-1 to TRBJ2-3; 7 nucleotides match TRBD2. CDR3 nucleotide sequence: TGCAGTGCTAAGCGGGGCTCAGATACGCAGTATTTT. Its protein is CSAKRGSDTQYF.